The rows below give T cell receptor beta chains drawn from one sample of a study of cytomegalovirus exposure and HLA in healthy donors. The assay was immunoSEQ multiplex PCR, and TCRdb's table has in-frame clones only and misses some. In the table there are 90,000 to 140,000 clones, around 74% of which are singletons. The sequenced sample consisted of PBMCs. The receptors stem from a woman in her 40s in good health and CMV-seropositive. Both conserved end residues are part of each CDR3. Each record gives: J gene, D gene, V gene, CDR3 protein. D genes are given only for firm matches.

j_gene: TRBJ2-7
d_gene: .
v_gene: TRBV5-1
CDR3aa: CASSLAPTGAYEQYF

j_gene: TRBJ2-3
d_gene: .
v_gene: TRBV9
CDR3aa: CASSAHQGIREDTQYF

j_gene: TRBJ2-2
d_gene: TRBD1
v_gene: TRBV7-9
CDR3aa: CASSRTGYTGELFF

j_gene: TRBJ1-2
d_gene: .
v_gene: TRBV20-1
CDR3aa: CSARDGVGYTF

j_gene: TRBJ1-2
d_gene: .
v_gene: TRBV9
CDR3aa: CASSVGVSIAYGYTF

j_gene: TRBJ2-1
d_gene: TRBD2
v_gene: TRBV11-3
CDR3aa: CASSFLSSGITLFSYNEQFF

j_gene: TRBJ2-3
d_gene: .
v_gene: TRBV5-6
CDR3aa: CASSVTRGSGTDTQYF

j_gene: TRBJ1-2
d_gene: TRBD1
v_gene: TRBV7-9
CDR3aa: CASSSDRASGYTF

j_gene: TRBJ1-1
d_gene: TRBD1
v_gene: TRBV5-5
CDR3aa: CASSFTGVRTEAFF

j_gene: TRBJ1-1
d_gene: TRBD1
v_gene: TRBV19
CDR3aa: CASSPAMGQMNTEAFF

j_gene: TRBJ2-7
d_gene: TRBD2
v_gene: TRBV4-3
CDR3aa: CASSQGLAGGYYEQYF

j_gene: TRBJ2-7
d_gene: .
v_gene: TRBV27
CDR3aa: CASSLIGNEQYF

j_gene: TRBJ1-1
d_gene: TRBD1
v_gene: TRBV29-1
CDR3aa: CSVEGDSLEAFF

j_gene: TRBJ2-3
d_gene: .
v_gene: TRBV5-1
CDR3aa: CASTIRGGWGPDAQYF

j_gene: TRBJ2-3
d_gene: TRBD1
v_gene: TRBV5-4
CDR3aa: CASSPIDRGLTDTQYF

j_gene: TRBJ2-1
d_gene: TRBD1
v_gene: TRBV11-1
CDR3aa: CASSPRGKGTGAYNEQFF

j_gene: TRBJ2-1
d_gene: .
v_gene: TRBV5-1
CDR3aa: CASSLSGTKNEQFF

j_gene: TRBJ2-3
d_gene: TRBD2
v_gene: TRBV5-1
CDR3aa: CASTFLAGGPDTQYF

j_gene: TRBJ2-3
d_gene: .
v_gene: TRBV18
CDR3aa: CASSSLESLDTQYF

j_gene: TRBJ2-1
d_gene: TRBD2
v_gene: TRBV7-2
CDR3aa: CASSFRGGPDEQFF

j_gene: TRBJ1-5
d_gene: .
v_gene: TRBV2
CDR3aa: CASSLDGSQQPQHF

j_gene: TRBJ1-2
d_gene: .
v_gene: TRBV18
CDR3aa: CASSPPNLGAIGSF

j_gene: TRBJ1-1
d_gene: .
v_gene: TRBV12-2
CDR3aa: CASRFGGQGKAFF

j_gene: TRBJ1-2
d_gene: TRBD1
v_gene: TRBV28
CDR3aa: CASSSLGTGLYGYTF

j_gene: TRBJ2-5
d_gene: .
v_gene: TRBV18
CDR3aa: CASSTMAETQYF

j_gene: TRBJ1-2
d_gene: TRBD1
v_gene: TRBV19
CDR3aa: CASSSRTGARYGYTF

j_gene: TRBJ1-3
d_gene: .
v_gene: TRBV29-1
CDR3aa: CSVSRAEGDTIYF

j_gene: TRBJ2-5
d_gene: .
v_gene: TRBV2
CDR3aa: CASNRWGETQYF

j_gene: TRBJ2-7
d_gene: .
v_gene: TRBV7-8
CDR3aa: CASSLGSLDEQYF

j_gene: TRBJ1-3
d_gene: .
v_gene: TRBV11-2
CDR3aa: CASSLVRGSGNTIYF

j_gene: TRBJ1-4
d_gene: TRBD1
v_gene: TRBV5-1
CDR3aa: CASSQGQGATTNEKLFF

j_gene: TRBJ1-6
d_gene: TRBD1
v_gene: TRBV6-6
CDR3aa: CASRQGTSPLHF

j_gene: TRBJ2-2
d_gene: .
v_gene: TRBV19
CDR3aa: CASSIRGASGELFF

j_gene: TRBJ2-7
d_gene: TRBD1
v_gene: TRBV10-3
CDR3aa: CAISALLDRGRFYEQYF

j_gene: TRBJ2-5
d_gene: .
v_gene: TRBV29-1
CDR3aa: CSVRSGEETQYF

j_gene: TRBJ2-7
d_gene: TRBD1
v_gene: TRBV29-1
CDR3aa: CSVQTGDEQYF

j_gene: TRBJ1-1
d_gene: TRBD1
v_gene: TRBV27
CDR3aa: CASSEKGAANTEAFF

j_gene: TRBJ2-7
d_gene: .
v_gene: TRBV6-1
CDR3aa: CASSEITGVEQYF

j_gene: TRBJ2-1
d_gene: TRBD2
v_gene: TRBV11-2
CDR3aa: CASSRPPGAGFYNEQFF

j_gene: TRBJ1-1
d_gene: TRBD1
v_gene: TRBV19
CDR3aa: CASSILTGTEAFF

j_gene: TRBJ1-1
d_gene: .
v_gene: TRBV11-2
CDR3aa: CASSPWRRANTEAFF

j_gene: TRBJ2-2
d_gene: TRBD2
v_gene: TRBV2
CDR3aa: CASSGLGRETGELFF

j_gene: TRBJ1-5
d_gene: TRBD1
v_gene: TRBV5-1
CDR3aa: CASSLTGGVDQPQHF

j_gene: TRBJ2-2
d_gene: .
v_gene: TRBV4-3
CDR3aa: CASSWATGELFF

j_gene: TRBJ2-5
d_gene: .
v_gene: TRBV25-1
CDR3aa: CASSDPTGTGTRGTQYF

j_gene: TRBJ2-7
d_gene: .
v_gene: TRBV5-3
CDR3aa: CARSSLRGEQYF

j_gene: TRBJ1-1
d_gene: .
v_gene: TRBV5-4
CDR3aa: CASRPGQTNTEAFF

j_gene: TRBJ2-5
d_gene: TRBD2
v_gene: TRBV28
CDR3aa: CASSFRLAGGEETQYF

j_gene: TRBJ2-7
d_gene: TRBD1
v_gene: TRBV25-1
CDR3aa: CASSEFRAPIDRAYEQYF